These T cell receptor beta chains were read from a single sample in a study of T cells in Graves' hyperthyroidism and ophthalmopathy. MiXCR, applied by TCRdb to the multiplex PCR reads, yields one record per CDR3 protein. The sample contains about 500,000 distinct CDR3 sequences, approximately 17% of which appear only once. Sequencing used blood. The receptors derive from a woman aged 18 to 35 with Graves' ophthalmopathy. The conserved cysteine and the conserved F or W are not part of the CDR3 here. Size values are once, few and many counts, or a class for expanded clones, and some rows have none.

V: TRBV3-1; size: NA; J: TRBJ2-5; CDR3: ASSQGSGDQETQY
V: TRBV2; size: once; J: TRBJ1-5; CDR3: ASSEAHSPPGQEGQPQH
V: TRBV29-1; size: few; J: TRBJ2-7; CDR3: SVSTMDNEQY
V: TRBV30; size: few; J: TRBJ2-3; CDR3: AGRPEGYTDTQY
V: TRBV2; size: NA; J: TRBJ1-6; CDR3: ASSDSGQGNSPLH
V: TRBV30; size: many; J: TRBJ1-1; CDR3: AWSDSNTEAF
V: TRBV24-1; size: many; J: TRBJ2-5; CDR3: ATASGARRETQY
V: TRBV5-1; size: NA; J: TRBJ1-4; CDR3: ASSLGGGAEEKLF
V: TRBV5-1; size: NA; J: TRBJ2-1; CDR3: ASSRGPTLSYNEQF
V: TRBV5-1; size: many; J: TRBJ1-2; CDR3: ASSLKQTYGYT
V: TRBV20-1; size: many; J: TRBJ2-3; CDR3: SAILAGGRRNTQY
V: TRBV5-1; size: many; J: TRBJ2-5; CDR3: ATKPGLGETQY
V: TRBV7-3; size: many; J: TRBJ1-6; CDR3: ASSLTGTRRNSPLH
V: TRBV7-2; size: NA; J: TRBJ2-5; CDR3: ASSRASPGPQY
V: TRBV30; size: many; J: TRBJ2-3; CDR3: ASRPTGATDTQY
V: TRBV5-8; size: many; J: TRBJ2-1; CDR3: ASSLQGQEYNEQF
V: TRBV7-2; size: NA; J: TRBJ2-2; CDR3: ASSTKLAGTGIVGELF
V: TRBV4-1; size: NA; J: TRBJ2-5; CDR3: ASSRQGLAGARETQY
V: TRBV9; size: NA; J: TRBJ1-5; CDR3: ASSVAGTNQPQH
V: TRBV9; size: many; J: TRBJ1-6; CDR3: ASSVDTGLGNSPLH
V: TRBV15; size: once; J: TRBJ2-5; CDR3: ATSFRGVGTAREQETQY
V: TRBV30; size: few; J: TRBJ2-1; CDR3: AWSVQRNEQF
V: TRBV12-3/TRBV12-4; size: many; J: TRBJ2-3; CDR3: ASRHGSTDTQY
V: TRBV11-2; size: many; J: TRBJ1-1; CDR3: ASSREEASF
V: TRBV28; size: few; J: TRBJ1-1; CDR3: ASTWTDQTEAF
V: TRBV3-1; size: few; J: TRBJ2-5; CDR3: ASSHTTQETQY
V: TRBV2; size: few; J: TRBJ1-6; CDR3: ASIQDSPYNSPLH
V: TRBV6-1; size: many; J: TRBJ1-5; CDR3: ASRRRNSNQPQH
V: TRBV5-4; size: NA; J: TRBJ2-7; CDR3: ASRKQGASYEQY
V: TRBV20-1; size: NA; J: TRBJ2-7; CDR3: SARVLAGEIYEQY
V: TRBV9; size: NA; J: TRBJ2-1; CDR3: ASSAKAGGSYNEQF
V: TRBV7-2; size: many; J: TRBJ2-5; CDR3: ASSPKRASGSQETQY
V: TRBV27; size: NA; J: TRBJ1-1; CDR3: ASSLLRLRGTEAF
V: TRBV9; size: few; J: TRBJ1-2; CDR3: ASSVASGRPYGYT
V: TRBV7-2; size: NA; J: TRBJ2-5; CDR3: ASSSGGTRNETQY
V: TRBV6-1; size: many; J: TRBJ2-5; CDR3: AIGGLATRKTQY
V: TRBV27; size: NA; J: TRBJ1-1; CDR3: ASSLEGGAGKAF
V: TRBV28; size: many; J: TRBJ1-5; CDR3: ASSSSIGSNQPQH
V: TRBV28; size: many; J: TRBJ2-1; CDR3: ASRWDTSSYNEQF
V: TRBV28; size: many; J: TRBJ2-1; CDR3: ASSLIAGGPSTEQF